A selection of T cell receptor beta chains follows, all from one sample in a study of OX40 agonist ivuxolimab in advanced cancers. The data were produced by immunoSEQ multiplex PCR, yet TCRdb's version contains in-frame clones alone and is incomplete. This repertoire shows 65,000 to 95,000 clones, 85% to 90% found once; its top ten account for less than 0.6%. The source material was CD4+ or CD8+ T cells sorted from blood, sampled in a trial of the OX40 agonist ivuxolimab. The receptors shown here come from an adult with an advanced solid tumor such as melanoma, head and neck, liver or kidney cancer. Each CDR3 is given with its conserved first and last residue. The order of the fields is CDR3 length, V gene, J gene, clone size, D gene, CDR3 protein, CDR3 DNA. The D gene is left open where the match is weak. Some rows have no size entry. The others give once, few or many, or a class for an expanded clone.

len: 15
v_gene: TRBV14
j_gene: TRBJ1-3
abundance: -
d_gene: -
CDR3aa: CASSQEYGTGNTIYF
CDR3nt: TGTGCCAGCAGCCAAGAATACGGGACTGGAAACACCATATATTTT

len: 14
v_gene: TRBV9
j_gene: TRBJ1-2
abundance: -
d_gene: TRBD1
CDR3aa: CASSADRGIYGYTF
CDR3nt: TGTGCCAGCAGCGCGGACAGGGGGATCTATGGCTACACCTTC

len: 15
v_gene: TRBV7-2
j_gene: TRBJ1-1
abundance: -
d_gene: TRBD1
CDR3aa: CASSSQQGVGTEAFF
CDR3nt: TGTGCCAGCAGCTCGCAACAGGGGGTGGGGACTGAAGCTTTCTTT

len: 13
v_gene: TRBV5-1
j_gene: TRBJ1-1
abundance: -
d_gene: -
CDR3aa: CASNLQGNTEAFF
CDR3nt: TGCGCCAGTAACTTACAGGGAAACACTGAAGCTTTCTTT

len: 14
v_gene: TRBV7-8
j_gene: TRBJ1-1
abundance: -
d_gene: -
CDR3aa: CASSRGGVYTEAFF
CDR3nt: TGTGCCAGCAGCAGAGGGGGGGTATACACTGAAGCTTTCTTT

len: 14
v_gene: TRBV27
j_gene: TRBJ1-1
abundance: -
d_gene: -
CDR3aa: CASSLFTGNTEAFF
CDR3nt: TGTGCCAGCAGTTTATTTACGGGGAACACTGAAGCTTTCTTT

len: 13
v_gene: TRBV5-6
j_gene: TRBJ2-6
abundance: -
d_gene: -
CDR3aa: CASSPQRWAGGTF
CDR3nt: -

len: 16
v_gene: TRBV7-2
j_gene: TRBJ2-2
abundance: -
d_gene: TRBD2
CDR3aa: CASSTPGLANTGELFF
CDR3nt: TGTGCCAGCAGCACACCGGGACTAGCCAACACCGGGGAGCTGTTTTTT

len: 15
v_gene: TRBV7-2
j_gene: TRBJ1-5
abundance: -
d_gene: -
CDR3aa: CASSSVQGSSQPQHF
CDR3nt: TGTGCCAGCAGCTCAGTTCAGGGCTCTAGTCAGCCCCAGCATTTT

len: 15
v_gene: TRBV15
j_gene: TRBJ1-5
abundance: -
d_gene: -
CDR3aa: CATSRDPGGNQPQHF
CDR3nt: TGTGCCACCAGCAGAGATCCAGGGGGCAATCAGCCCCAGCATTTT

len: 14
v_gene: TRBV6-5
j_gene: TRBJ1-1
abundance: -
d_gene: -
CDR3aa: CASEASGADTEAFF
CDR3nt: TGTGCCAGCGAGGCGTCAGGGGCGGACACTGAAGCTTTCTTT

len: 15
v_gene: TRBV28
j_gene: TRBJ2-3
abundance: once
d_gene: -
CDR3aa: CASSLFRTEGDTQYF
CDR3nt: TGTGCCAGCAGTCTCTTCCGGACCGAGGGTGATACGCAGTATTTT

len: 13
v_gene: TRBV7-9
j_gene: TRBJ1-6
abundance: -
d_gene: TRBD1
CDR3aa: CASSRDRDRPLHF
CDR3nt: TGTGCCAGCAGCCGCGACAGGGACAGACCCCTCCACTTT

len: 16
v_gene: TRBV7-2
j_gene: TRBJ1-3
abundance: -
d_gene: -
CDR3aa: CASSIGPMGTGNTIYF
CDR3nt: TGTGCCAGCAGCATAGGGCCGATGGGGACTGGAAACACCATATATTTT

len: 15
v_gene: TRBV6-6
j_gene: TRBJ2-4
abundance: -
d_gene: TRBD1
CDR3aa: CASSLTGEVQNIQYF
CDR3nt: TGTGCCAGCAGTTTGACAGGGGAAGTCCAAAACATTCAGTACTTC

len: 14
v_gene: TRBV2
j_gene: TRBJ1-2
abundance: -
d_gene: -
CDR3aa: CASRLTGSWQGYTF
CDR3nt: TGTGCCAGCAGACTAACAGGGTCATGGCAAGGCTACACCTTC

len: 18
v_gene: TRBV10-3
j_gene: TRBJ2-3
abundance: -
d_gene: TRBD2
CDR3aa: CAISEDGTGGAGTDTQYF
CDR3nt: TGTGCCATCAGTGAGGACGGCACGGGGGGGGCCGGCACAGATACGCAGTATTTT

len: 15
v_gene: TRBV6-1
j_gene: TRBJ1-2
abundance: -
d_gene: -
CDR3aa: CASGGGWQEGAGYTF
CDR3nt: TGTGCCAGCGGTGGGGGTTGGCAGGAAGGTGCTGGCTACACCTTC

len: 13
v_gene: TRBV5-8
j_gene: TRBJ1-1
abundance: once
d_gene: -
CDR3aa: CASSLNRDTEAFF
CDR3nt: TGTGCCAGCAGCTTAAACAGGGACACTGAAGCTTTCTTT

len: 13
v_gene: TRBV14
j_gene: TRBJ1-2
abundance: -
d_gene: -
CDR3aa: CASSQNRVPGYTF
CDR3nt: TGTGCCAGCAGCCAAAACAGGGTACCTGGCTACACCTTC

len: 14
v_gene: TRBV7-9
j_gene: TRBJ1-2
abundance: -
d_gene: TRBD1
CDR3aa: CASIQPGQNYGYTF
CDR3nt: TGTGCCAGCATCCAGCCGGGACAGAACTATGGCTACACCTTC

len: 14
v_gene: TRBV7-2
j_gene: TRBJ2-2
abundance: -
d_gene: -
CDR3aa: CASSFSADTGELFF
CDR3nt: TGTGCCAGCAGCTTCTCGGCGGACACCGGGGAGCTGTTTTTT

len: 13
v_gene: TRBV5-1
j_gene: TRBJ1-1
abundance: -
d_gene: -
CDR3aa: CASSTVTNTEAFF
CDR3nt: TGCGCCAGCAGTACGGTGACGAACACTGAAGCTTTCTTT

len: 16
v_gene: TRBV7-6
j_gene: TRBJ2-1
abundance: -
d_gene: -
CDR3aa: CASSLARALGDNEQFF
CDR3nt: TGTGCCAGCAGCTTAGCGCGGGCACTTGGAGACAATGAGCAGTTCTTC

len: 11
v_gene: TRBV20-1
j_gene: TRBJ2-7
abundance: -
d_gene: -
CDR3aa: CSVNGAFDGYF
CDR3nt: TGCAGTGTCAACGGGGCCTTCGACGGGTACTTC

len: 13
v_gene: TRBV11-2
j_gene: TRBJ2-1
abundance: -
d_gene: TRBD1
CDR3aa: CASSRGQTNEQFF
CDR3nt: TGTGCCAGCAGCCGGGGACAGACCAATGAGCAGTTCTTC

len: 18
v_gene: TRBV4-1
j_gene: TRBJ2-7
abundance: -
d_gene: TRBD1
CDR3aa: CASSQDPTQGAARGEQYF
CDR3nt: TGCGCCAGCAGCCAAGATCCTACCCAGGGGGCGGCTCGGGGCGAGCAGTACTTC

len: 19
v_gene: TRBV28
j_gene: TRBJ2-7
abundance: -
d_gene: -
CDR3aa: CASSLWLAPDVVPFYEQYF
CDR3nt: TGTGCCAGCAGTTTATGGTTGGCCCCTGATGTAGTACCCTTTTACGAGCAGTACTTC

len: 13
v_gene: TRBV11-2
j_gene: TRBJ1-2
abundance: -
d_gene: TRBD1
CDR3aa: CASSSDRGRSYTF
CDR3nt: TGTGCCAGCAGCTCGGACAGGGGGAGAAGCTACACCTTC